Below, 21 T cell receptor beta chains from the same sample are listed, as sequenced in a study of patients and donors after allogeneic stem cell transplantation. Each CDR3 protein is one row after TCRdb ran MiXCR on the RT-PCR reads. This sample yields 920,000 or so distinct CDR3 sequences, of which under 20% are seen a single time; around 5.5% belongs to the top ten. Source material: blood, either unsorted or a sorted T cell fraction (not recorded which). The receptors shown here come from a human donor who was either an allogeneic HSCT recipient or a stem cell or donor lymphocyte infusion donor (not recorded which). It is not recorded whose cells these are; they may come from a transplant donor.

A word on this clonotype: At one boundary the junction diverges from the germline segment, which might be a read error. The rearrangement joins TRBV7-2 to TRBJ1-1; D uncertain. The germline V gene encodes CDR1 SGHTA and CDR2 FQGNSA. This CDR3 has 13 residues. The chain's CDR3 is CASTLRPNTEAFF. CDR3 nucleotides: TGTGCCAGCACCTTACGACCGAACACTGAAGCTTTCTTT.

This clonotype has more than one count but fewer than ten. The rearrangement joins TRBV21-1 to TRBJ2-3; no DNA check was done on the table's D call, TRBD2. TRBV21-1 is given as a pseudogene. The CDR3 is 17 residues long. CDR3 sequence reads: CASSTIRSGRAIDTQYF. CDR3 DNA sequence: TGTGCCAGCAGCACCATAAGGAGCGGGAGGGCAATAGATACGCAGTATTTT.

This clonotype was recorded a few times. This chain connects TRBV27 to TRBJ1-1; 8 bases agree with TRBD1. CDR3 length: 15 amino acids. Germline V gene sequence: CDR1 MNHEY, CDR2 SMNVEV (reference sequence). Germline trimming cut 7 bases from V and 1 base from J; bases unmatched to any gene: 8. The CDR3 DNA sequence: TGTGCCAGCACCCCTTTTGGACAGGGGAACACTGAAGCTTTCTTT. It encodes CASTPFGQGNTEAFF.

The chain employs TRBV20-1 and TRBJ2-3; D remains ambiguous. This CDR3 is 13 amino acids long. Trimming left V 0 bases short and J 7 bases short, with 11 bases between. Per germline, CDR1 DFQATT and CDR2 SNEGSKA (reference sequence). The CDR3 nucleotides read TGCAGTGCTAGAGAAGGGAAGCCCAATACGCAGTATTTT. Translating gives CSAREGKPNTQYF.

The chain recombines TRBV28 with TRBJ2-1; 12 positions agree with TRBD2. The CDR3 is 16 amino acids. Germline V gives CDR1 MDHEN, CDR2 SYDVKM. Trimming removed 8 bases from V and 4 bases from J; junction bases left unmatched: 9. CDR3 in DNA: TGTGCCAGCTTCGCCCCCGGACTAGCGGGATACAATGAGCAGTTCTTC. Translating gives CASFAPGLAGYNEQFF.

The chain has TRBV7-2 and TRBJ1-1, with D possibly TRBD1 on 5 matching bases. Germline V CDR1 and CDR2: SGHTA, FQGNSA. V was shortened by 0 bases and J by 0 bases, with 11 bases between the two germline ends. This CDR3 spans 16 amino acids. The CDR3 spells CASSLAGAGMNTEAFF. CDR3 bases: TGTGCCAGCAGCTTAGCGGGAGCAGGGATGAACACTGAAGCTTTCTTT.

This clonotype has at least ten counts. The junction departs from germline at one end; a sequencing error may be responsible. This chain connects TRBV12-3 or TRBV12-4 to TRBJ2-1, with D possibly TRBD2 on 6 matching bases. The CDR3 sequence is 13 residues long. CDR3 coding DNA: TGCGCCAGCAGCTTGGGAGGCACCAATGAGCAGTTCTTC. Its translation is CASSLGGTNEQFF.

This clonotype came up a few times. The chain carries TRBV4-3 and TRBJ2-5, with D unclear. The CDR3 loop spans 15 amino acids. V dropped 2 bases and J dropped 5 bases, with 15 bases sitting between them. Germline-derived CDR1 and CDR2 are LGHNA and YSLEER. The CDR3 coding sequence is TGCGCCAGCAGCCAAACCGGAAACAAGGCGGAGACCCAGTACTTC. The encoded protein is CASSQTGNKAETQYF.

This clonotype was seen a few times. V usage is TRBV12-3 or TRBV12-4 and J usage is TRBJ2-7; the match to TRBD1 covers 11 bases. V was clipped by 4 bases and J by 2 bases; unmatched bases: 4. This CDR3 region has 15 residues. This chain's CDR3 is CASSWTGGGPYEQYF. The DNA of the CDR3 is TGTGCCAGCAGTTGGACAGGGGGCGGCCCCTACGAGCAGTACTTC.

In its sample, this clonotype was seen a few times. V and J are TRBV5-1 and TRBJ1-2; tentatively, D is TRBD1 (6 bases). Germline CDR1 SGHRS, CDR2 YFSETQ. V was clipped by 0 bases and J by 0 bases, with 12 bases between them. The CDR3 covers 16 residues. DNA of the CDR3: TGCGCCAGCAGCTTGGGACAGGCCCAAGCTAACTATGGCTACACCTTC. Protein sequence: CASSLGQAQANYGYTF.

In its sample, this clonotype was seen a few times. V and J are TRBV12-3 or TRBV12-4 and TRBJ1-4; 8 bases map to TRBD1. This CDR3 comprises 14 residues. Losses at the gene ends were 3 bases for V and 6 bases for J; bases not matched to a gene: 3. The DNA for the CDR3 is TGTGCCAGCAGTTTTCAGGGGGCGTATGAAAAACTGTTTTTT. This codes for CASSFQGAYEKLFF.

The V call is TRBV18, the J call TRBJ2-7; TRBD1 matches at 7 bases. This CDR3 spans 13 amino acids. V was clipped by 2 bases and J by 4 bases; unmatched bases: 2. CDR1 is KGHSH and CDR2 is LQKENI in the germline V gene. The CDR3 DNA follows: TGTGCCAGCTCACCAGAGGGACAGTACGAGCAGTACTTC. It specifies CASSPEGQYEQYF.

This clonotype was seen only a few times. The genes are TRBV6-2 or TRBV6-3 and TRBJ1-2, with D tentatively TRBD1 (5 bases). The CDR3 contains 13 residues. Germline V gene sequence: CDR1 MNHEY, CDR2 SVGEGT. Trimming took off 6 bases at V and 3 bases at J, with 11 bases between the two ends. CDR3 bases: TGTGCCAGCAGACACGGGACGGACTATGGCTACACCTTC. Its protein product is CASRHGTDYGYTF.

As for this clonotype: The conserved final phenylalanine or tryptophan is absent from the CDR3, which likely points to a read error. The limits of the CDR3 on the DNA are not certain, so only TCRdb's listed CDR3 is given. CDR3: CATSRKGRAACS. The chain uses TRBV15 and TRBJ1-2. Germline V gene data show CDR1 as LNHNV and CDR2 as YYDKDF (reference sequence). The CDR3 spans 12 residues, counting both ends.

The gene calls are TRBV6-2 or TRBV6-3 and TRBJ2-1, with D possibly being TRBD1 (6 bases). V was clipped by 2 bases and J by 5 bases, with 25 bases between them. Per the germline V gene, CDR1 is MNHEY and CDR2 is SVGEGT. CDR3 length: 19 amino acids. CDR3 sequence reads: CASSYPLPMDSHDDNEQFF. CDR3 bases: TGTGCCAGCAGTTACCCCCTCCCGATGGACAGTCACGACGACAATGAGCAGTTCTTC.

This sequence joins TRBV20-1 and TRBJ1-2, with 8 nucleotides matching TRBD1. V lost 1 base, J lost 6 bases, and 4 bases stayed unmatched. This CDR3 spans 13 amino acids. The germline gives CDR1 DFQATT, CDR2 SNEGSKA (reference sequence). CDR3 bases: TGCAGTGCTAGAGTTACAGGGGGAAATGGCTACACCTTC. This gives the protein CSARVTGGNGYTF.

This clonotype was found a few times. This sequence joins TRBV5-6 and TRBJ2-1; the D is unclear. The CDR3 extends over 15 amino acids. V gave up 4 bases and J gave up 0 bases, with 11 bases separating them. Germline CDR1 is SGHDT and CDR2 is YYEEEE. CDR3 bases: TGTGCCAGCAGCCAGGCGGCGAGCTCCTACAATGAGCAGTTCTTC. Translation gives CASSQAASSYNEQFF.

The chain employs TRBV20-1 and TRBJ1-1; 11 positions match TRBD1. The length of the CDR3 is 13 residues. The V segment lost 3 bases and the J segment 10 bases; nucleotides outside the gene matches: 7. Germline lookup yields CDR1 DFQATT and CDR2 SNEGSKA (reference sequence). CDR3 DNA: TGCAGTGCTAGTCCCCGGGACAGGGGGGTAGCTTTCTTT. Amino acids: CSASPRDRGVAFF.

The chain is built from TRBV6-4 and TRBJ2-1; D is uncertain. The CDR3 runs 16 residues. Trimming pared 6 bases from V and 0 bases from J, leaving 15 bases between. Germline V lookup: CDR1 MRHNA, CDR2 SNTAGT. The CDR3 loop is CASREHEFSSYNEQFF. The CDR3 coding sequence is TGTGCCAGCAGGGAACATGAATTCAGCTCCTACAATGAGCAGTTCTTC.

The chain is built from TRBV3-1 and TRBJ1-2; D not certain. Germline CDR1 is LGHDT and CDR2 is YNNKEL (reference sequence). The V end was cut by 0 bases, the J end by 7 bases, with 9 bases between. The CDR3 length is 13 residues. This CDR3 reads CASSQDQTAGYTF. CDR3 coding DNA: TGTGCCAGCAGCCAAGATCAGACTGCTGGCTACACCTTC. Full variable domain (missing parts from reference TRBV3-1 and TRBJ1-2): DTAVSQTPKYLVTQMGNDKSIKCEQNLGHDTMYWYKQDSKKFLKIMFSYNNKELIINETVPNRFSPKSPDKAHLNLHINSLELGDSAVYFCASSQDQTAGYTFGSGTRLTVV.

The rearrangement links TRBV29-1 to TRBJ2-7, with TRBD1 matching 8 bases. J was trimmed by 2 bases and V by 0 bases; bases with no gene match: 9. The CDR3 spans 16 residues. CDR1 SQVTM and CDR2 ANQGSEA come from the germline V gene. The CDR3 region is CSVEEGGTGTTYEQYF. DNA of the CDR3: TGCAGCGTTGAAGAAGGCGGGACAGGTACAACCTACGAGCAGTACTTC.